The clone carrying this T cell receptor beta chain was counted a few times. This specimen comes from a study of blood T cell repertoires in COVID-19. Study in general: There were acute and convalescent COVID-19 samples, and they came from the United States, Italy and Spain. PBMCs, B-cell-depleted T cells, or T cells provided the cDNA or gDNA that made up the material.

Original data processing: Nucleated cell counts were estimated from reference gene primer amplification. Libraries were prepared by immunoSEQ multiplex PCR; TCRdb keeps only in-frame clonotypes and omits some of them. That table furnishes V, J and clone size, whereas the DNA furnished D and trimming. The data hold tens of thousands of clones, with approximately 85% observed a single time. The CDR3 is 14 amino acids. Germline V gene sequence: CDR1 MNHEY, CDR2 SMNVEV (reference sequence). With 2 bases removed from V and 7 bases from J, the gap between germline ends came to 9 bases. The TCR sequence derives from a human donor in a cohort sampled during active COVID-19. Sequenced material: peripheral blood. The rearrangement uses TRBV27 and TRBJ1-6; TRBD1 is a possible D gene (6 bases). The CDR3 DNA follows: TGTGCCAGCAGTTTAGACAGGCGGAATTCACCCCTCCACTTT. Protein: CASSLDRRNSPLHF.